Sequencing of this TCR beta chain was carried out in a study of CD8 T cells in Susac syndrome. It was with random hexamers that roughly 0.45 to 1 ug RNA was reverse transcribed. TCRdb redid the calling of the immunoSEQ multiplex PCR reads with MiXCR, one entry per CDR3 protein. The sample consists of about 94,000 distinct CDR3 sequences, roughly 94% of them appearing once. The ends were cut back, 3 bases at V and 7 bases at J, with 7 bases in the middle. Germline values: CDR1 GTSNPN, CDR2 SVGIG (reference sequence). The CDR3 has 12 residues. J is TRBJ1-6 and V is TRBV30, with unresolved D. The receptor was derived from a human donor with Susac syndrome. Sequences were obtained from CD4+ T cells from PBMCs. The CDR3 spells CAWRQENSPLHF. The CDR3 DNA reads TGTGCCTGGAGGCAGGAAAATTCACCCCTCCACTTT.